This T cell receptor (beta chain) originates from a study of Tregs in tolerant kidney transplant recipients. Study background: A 3-day belatacept mixed lymphocyte reaction, sometimes plus 5-day graft donor restimulation, preceded CD4+CD25+CD127- sorting. Recipient cells were told from donor cells by antibody staining.

General study results and limits: Few patients were studied, so findings need validation in larger groups. Biological reproducibility was not directly addressed in this study.

Concerning this clone: As yet, its antigen is unknown.

TCRdb keeps only in-frame clones here, not all; method: immunoSEQ multiplex PCR. The sample contains around 30,000 clones, 82% of which appear only once. Germline assignment: CDR1 KGHSH and CDR2 LQKENI. Trimming took 6 bases from V and 5 from J, leaving 15 bases between them. This CDR3 region has 14 residues. Input material: Tregs from blood cultured with allogeneic cells. J is TRBJ2-3 and V is TRBV18, with D perhaps TRBD2 (5 bases). This sequence originates from a human donor in good health. The CDR3 is CASSPRAAVDTQYF. The CDR3 nucleotides are TGTGCCAGCTCTCCGAGGGCAGCTGTAGATACGCAGTATTTT. The full variable domain, its missing parts supplied by reference TRBV18 and TRBJ2-3, is NAGVMQNPRHLVRRRGQEARLRCSPMKGHSHVYWYRQLPEEGLKFMVYLQKENIIDESGMPKERFSAEFPKEGPSILRIQQVVRGDSAAYFCASSPRAAVDTQYFGPGTRLTVL.